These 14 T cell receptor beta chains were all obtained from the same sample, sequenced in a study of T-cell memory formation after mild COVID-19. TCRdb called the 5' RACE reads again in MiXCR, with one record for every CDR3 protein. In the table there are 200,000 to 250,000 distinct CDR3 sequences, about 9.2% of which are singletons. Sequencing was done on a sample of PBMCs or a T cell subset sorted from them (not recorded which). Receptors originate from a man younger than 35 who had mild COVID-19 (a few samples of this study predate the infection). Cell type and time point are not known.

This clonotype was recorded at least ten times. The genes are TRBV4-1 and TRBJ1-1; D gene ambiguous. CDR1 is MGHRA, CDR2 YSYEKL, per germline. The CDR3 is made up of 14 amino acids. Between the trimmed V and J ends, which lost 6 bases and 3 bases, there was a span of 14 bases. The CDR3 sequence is CASSIRLTDTEAFF. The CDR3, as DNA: TGCGCCAGCAGTATAAGGCTCACGGACACTGAAGCTTTCTTT.

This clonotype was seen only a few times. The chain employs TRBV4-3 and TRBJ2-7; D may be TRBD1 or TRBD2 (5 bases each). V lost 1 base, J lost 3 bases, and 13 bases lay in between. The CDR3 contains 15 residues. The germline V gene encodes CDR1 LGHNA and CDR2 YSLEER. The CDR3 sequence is CASSQGRQGVYEQYV. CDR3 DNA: TGCGCCAGCAGCCAAGGGAGGCAGGGTGTCTACGAGCAGTACGTC.

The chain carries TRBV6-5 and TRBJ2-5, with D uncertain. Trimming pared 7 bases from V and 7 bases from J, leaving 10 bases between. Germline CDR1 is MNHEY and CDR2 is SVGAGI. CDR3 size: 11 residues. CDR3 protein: CASTNRGTQYF. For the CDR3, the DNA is TGTGCCAGCACCAATCGTGGGACCCAGTACTTC.

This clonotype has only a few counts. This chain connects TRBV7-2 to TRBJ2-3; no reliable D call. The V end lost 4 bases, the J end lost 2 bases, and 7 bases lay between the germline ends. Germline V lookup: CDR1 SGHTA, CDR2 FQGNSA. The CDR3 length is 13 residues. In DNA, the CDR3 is TGTGCCAGCAGCTCCGAGCCCACAGATACGCAGTATTTT. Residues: CASSSEPTDTQYF.

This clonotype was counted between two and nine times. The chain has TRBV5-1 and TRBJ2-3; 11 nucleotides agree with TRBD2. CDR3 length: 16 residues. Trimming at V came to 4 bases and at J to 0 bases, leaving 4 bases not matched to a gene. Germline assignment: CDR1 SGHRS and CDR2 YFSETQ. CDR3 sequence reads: CASSPRTSGSTDTQYF. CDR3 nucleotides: TGCGCCAGCAGCCCACGGACTAGCGGGAGCACAGATACGCAGTATTTT.

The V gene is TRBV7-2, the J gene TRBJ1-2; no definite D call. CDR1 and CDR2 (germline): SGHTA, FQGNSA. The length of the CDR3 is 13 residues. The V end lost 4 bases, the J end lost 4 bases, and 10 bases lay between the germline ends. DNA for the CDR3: TGTGCCAGCAGCTCTCTCAGCCTCTATGGCTACACCTTC. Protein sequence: CASSSLSLYGYTF.

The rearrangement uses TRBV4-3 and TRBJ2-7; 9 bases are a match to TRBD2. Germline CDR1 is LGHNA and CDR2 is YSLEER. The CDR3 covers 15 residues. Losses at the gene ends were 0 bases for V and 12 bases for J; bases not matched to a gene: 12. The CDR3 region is CASSQDRLAGSQRYF. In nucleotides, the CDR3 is TGCGCCAGCAGCCAAGATCGGCTAGCGGGGAGCCAGCGGTACTTC.

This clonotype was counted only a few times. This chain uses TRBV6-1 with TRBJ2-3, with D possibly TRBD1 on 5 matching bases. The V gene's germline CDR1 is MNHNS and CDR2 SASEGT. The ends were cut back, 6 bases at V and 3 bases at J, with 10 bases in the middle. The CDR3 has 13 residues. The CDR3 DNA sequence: TGTGCCAGCAGAGCAGGGTTGACAGATACGCAGTATTTT. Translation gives CASRAGLTDTQYF.

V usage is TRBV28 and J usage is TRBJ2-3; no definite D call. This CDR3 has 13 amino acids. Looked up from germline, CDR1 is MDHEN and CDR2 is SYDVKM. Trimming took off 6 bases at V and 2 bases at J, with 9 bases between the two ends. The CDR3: CASSQPVTDTQYF. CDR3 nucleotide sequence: TGTGCCAGCAGCCAACCGGTCACAGATACGCAGTATTTT.

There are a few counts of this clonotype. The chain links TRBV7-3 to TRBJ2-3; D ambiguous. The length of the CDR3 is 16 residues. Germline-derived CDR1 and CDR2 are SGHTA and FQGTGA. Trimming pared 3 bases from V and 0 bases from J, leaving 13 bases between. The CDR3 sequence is CASSLTSRTSTDTQYF. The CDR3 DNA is TGTGCCAGCAGCTTGACGTCCAGAACTAGCACAGATACGCAGTATTTT.

The CDR3 reads CASSQDTGYGFSNQPQHF. The CDR3 nucleotides read TGTGCCAGCAGCCAAGATACAGGGTATGGATTTAGCAATCAGCCCCAGCATTTT. V gene TRBV4-2 combines with J gene TRBJ1-5, with D tentatively TRBD1 (6 bases). The V end was cut by 0 bases, the J end by 0 bases, with 15 bases between. Germline values: CDR1 LGHNA, CDR2 YNFKEQ. The CDR3 runs to 18 residues.

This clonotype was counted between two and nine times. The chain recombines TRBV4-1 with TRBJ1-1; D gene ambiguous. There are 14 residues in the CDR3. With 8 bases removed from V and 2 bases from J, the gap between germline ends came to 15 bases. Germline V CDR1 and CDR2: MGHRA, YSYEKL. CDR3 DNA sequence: TGCGCCAGCCGCGGCCTACTCCTCAACACTGAAGCTTTCTTT. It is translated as CASRGLLLNTEAFF.

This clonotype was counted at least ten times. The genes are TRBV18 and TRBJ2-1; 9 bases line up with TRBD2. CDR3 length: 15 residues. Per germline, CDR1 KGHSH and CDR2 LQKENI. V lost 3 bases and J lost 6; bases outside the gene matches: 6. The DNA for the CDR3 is TGTGCCAGCTCACCTCCTGGAGCGGGGGGCAATGAGCAGTTCTTC. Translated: CASSPPGAGGNEQFF.

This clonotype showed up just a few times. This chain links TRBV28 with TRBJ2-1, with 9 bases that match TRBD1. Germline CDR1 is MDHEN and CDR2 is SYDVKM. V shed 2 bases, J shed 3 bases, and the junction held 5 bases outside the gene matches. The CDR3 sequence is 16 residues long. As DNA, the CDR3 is TGTGCCAGCAGTTTAGTCCGGGACAGGGACTACAATGAGCAGTTCTTC. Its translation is CASSLVRDRDYNEQFF.